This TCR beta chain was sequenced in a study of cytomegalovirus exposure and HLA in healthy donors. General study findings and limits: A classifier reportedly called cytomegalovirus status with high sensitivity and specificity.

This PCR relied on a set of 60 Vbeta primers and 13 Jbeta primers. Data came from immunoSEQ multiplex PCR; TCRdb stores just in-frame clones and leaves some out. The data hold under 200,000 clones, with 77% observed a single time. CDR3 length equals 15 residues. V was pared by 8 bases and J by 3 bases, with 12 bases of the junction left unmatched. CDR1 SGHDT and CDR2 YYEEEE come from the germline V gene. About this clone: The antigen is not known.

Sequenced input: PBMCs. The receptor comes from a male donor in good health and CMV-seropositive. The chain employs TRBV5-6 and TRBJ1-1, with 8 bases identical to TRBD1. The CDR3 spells CASSDQGAPYTEAFF. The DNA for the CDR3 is TGTGCCAGTTCGGACCAGGGGGCTCCGTACACTGAAGCTTTCTTT.